A selection of T cell receptor beta chains follows, all from one sample in a study of cytomegalovirus exposure and HLA in healthy donors. Profiled with immunoSEQ multiplex PCR; TCRdb holds only in-frame clones, not every one. The data show roughly 150,000 clones, with approximately 80% seen just once and 14% held by the top ten. The sequenced sample consisted of PBMCs. These receptors were taken from a middle-aged woman in good health and CMV-seronegative. Both conserved end residues are part of each CDR3. Clone size, where shown, is once, few, many, or a class for clones that have expanded.

v_call | clone_size | cdr3_length | cdr3_aa
TRBV10-3 | . | 15 | CAISGGTPTFYEQYF
TRBV29-1 | . | 12 | CSGMTGDETQYF
TRBV11-3 | . | 15 | CASSLDSGRTYEQYF
TRBV7-8 | . | 15 | CASSPQRGNTGELFF
TRBV7-6 | . | 15 | CASSLDTAKNYGYTF
TRBV6-1 | . | 12 | CASHSSGNTIYF
TRBV19 | once | 15 | CASTSGTGYGYEQYF
TRBV5-6 | . | 12 | CASSLVGRELFF
TRBV27 | . | 11 | CASSLAGEQYF
TRBV5-5 | . | 15 | CASTLSTGGAYEQYF
TRBV9 | . | 15 | CASSPGPGQHNEQFF
TRBV6-1 | few | 15 | CASSQREDSGNTIYF
TRBV7-6 | . | 13 | CASSPRTGGGQYF
TRBV27 | . | 15 | CASSLWGGLPHTQYF
TRBV28 | . | 14 | CASTPGGGNEKLFF
TRBV6-1 | once | 16 | CASSETTSGGSDTQYF